The 3 T cell receptor beta chains given below trace back to one sample, sequenced in a study of blood T cell repertoires in COVID-19 (dated by TCRdb to 2019 to 2021). Library prep was done by the immunoSEQ multiplex PCR assay. This immuneACCESS table, as held by TCRdb, lists in-frame sequences with V and J called but not all clones. Of the missing ones, under half trace to an unresolved V gene in checked studies; the others have no known cause. This sample lists roughly 200,000 clones; 70% to 90% were detected once. Together, the top ten hold 2.5% to 3% of the sample. The material sequenced was peripheral blood. The receptors derive from a woman aged 30 to 39 with active or convalescent COVID-19.

The gene calls are TRBV27 and TRBJ1-3; 7 bases map to TRBD1. The CDR3 sequence is 14 residues long. CDR1 is MNHEY, CDR2 SMNVEV, per germline (reference sequence). Trimming removed 3 bases from V and 5 bases from J; junction bases left unmatched: 4. The CDR3 loop reads CASSLSGGRNTIYF. The CDR3 DNA sequence: TGTGCCAGCAGTTTGTCAGGGGGACGAAACACCATATATTTT.

This sequence joins TRBV6-5 and TRBJ2-5; tentatively, D is TRBD1 (6 bases). V lost 4 bases to trimming and J lost 5 bases, with 11 bases between them. Germline V CDR1 and CDR2: MNHEY, SVGAGI. The CDR3 runs 13 residues. The CDR3 region is CASSSYREETQYF. In nucleotides, the CDR3 is TGTGCCAGCAGTTCGTACAGGGAGGAGACCCAGTACTTC.

J is TRBJ2-1 and V is TRBV2, with TRBD2 identical over 8 bases. CDR3 size: 13 residues. V was pared by 8 bases and J by 2 bases, with 2 bases of the junction left unmatched. The germline V gene encodes CDR1 SNHLY and CDR2 FYNNEI. This CDR3 is CASLGGAYNEQFF. CDR3 DNA: TGTGCCAGCCTCGGGGGGGCCTACAATGAGCAGTTCTTC.